These 5 T cell receptor beta chains were all obtained from the same sample, sequenced in a study of vaccination and CD4 T cells after COVID-19. The Oncomine TCR Beta short-read assay was applied to DNA of cultured CD4+ T cells. TCRdb fed the PCR reads into MiXCR, producing one record per CDR3 protein. This table holds fewer than 15,000 distinct CDR3 sequences, around 45% found once. The treatment here: roughly 11-day PBMC culture with coronavirus spike peptide pools or control peptides (ViraFEST assay). These TCRs are of unknown antigen specificity. The sequencing here drew on CD4+ T cells from blood, cultured in vitro, taken after SARS-CoV-2 vaccination. Receptor source: a human donor who had recovered from COVID-19.

This clonotype came up once. This CDR3 reads CASSLELSGTAYEQYF. The CDR3 coding sequence is TGTGCCAGCAGCTTAGAGCTTAGCGGGACGGCCTACGAGCAGTACTTC. This chain joins TRBV7-2 and TRBJ2-7, with 8 bases matching TRBD2. V gave up 1 base and J gave up 2 bases; unmatched junction bases: 7. Germline lookup yields CDR1 SGHTA and CDR2 FQGNSA. The CDR3 has 16 residues.

The chain uses TRBV11-2 and TRBJ2-3, with 10 positions matching TRBD1. J gave up 0 bases and V 5 bases, and 2 bases lay outside the gene matches. Germline assignment: CDR1 SGHAT and CDR2 FQNNGV. The CDR3 consists of 15 residues. CDR3: CASSDRGQSTDTQYF. The DNA for the CDR3 is TGTGCCAGCAGCGACAGGGGGCAGAGCACAGATACGCAGTATTTT.

In its sample, this clonotype was seen a few times. J is TRBJ2-7 and V is TRBV5-1, with TRBD1 as a possible D gene (6 bases). This CDR3 has 14 residues. V lost 2 bases and J lost 0, with 9 bases in between. Germline CDR1 reads SGHRS; CDR2 reads YFSETQ. This CDR3 is CASSLGDTSYEQYF. Written as DNA, the CDR3 is TGCGCCAGCAGCTTAGGGGACACCTCCTACGAGCAGTACTTC.

The chain carries TRBV6-2 or TRBV6-3 and TRBJ2-7, with a possible D match to TRBD2 (5 bases). CDR3 length: 17 residues. The germline V gene encodes CDR1 MNHEY and CDR2 SVGEGT. V gave up 0 bases and J gave up 6 bases, with 21 bases separating them. The CDR3 region is CASSYSNLAGPRGEQYF. The CDR3 bases are TGTGCCAGCAGTTACTCGAATCTGGCGGGCCCTCGGGGCGAGCAGTACTTC.

This clonotype is medium-sized within its sample. The CDR3 nucleotides are TGTGCCAGCAGCCGCTTCCAACAGGGGCGCAATCAGCCCCAGCATTTT. It yields the protein CASSRFQQGRNQPQHF. The genes are TRBV7-8 and TRBJ1-5; 7 positions agree with TRBD1. The CDR3 consists of 16 residues. CDR1 SGHVS and CDR2 FQNEAQ come from the germline V gene. Trimming removed 5 bases from V and 2 bases from J; junction bases left unmatched: 9.